Sequencing of this T cell receptor beta chain was carried out in a study of pediatric ulcerative colitis. Whole-study findings and limits: Rectal repertoires separated controls, mild-moderate and acute severe colitis. Blood-rectal clonal overlap within each person was significantly higher in ulcerative colitis patients than controls.

The survey-level immunoSEQ assay was used. The repertoire was sequenced with immunoSEQ multiplex PCR; TCRdb's copy has only in-frame clones and lacks some. The table records around 40,000 clones, roughly 82% of them present only once. One to two pinch biopsies were taken from the rectum during colonoscopy. Trimming removed 6 bases at V and 1 base at J, with 12 bases between. There are 13 residues in the CDR3. Germline CDR1 is GTSNPN and CDR2 is SVGIG (reference sequence). With regard to this clone: Its antigen is not known.

The sequence derives from a boy younger than 18 with severe ulcerative colitis. V is TRBV30 and J is TRBJ1-2; D not resolved. The sample was gut tissue. The CDR3 nucleotides read TGTGCCTGTTTAAGGACGGATAACTATGGCTACACCTTC. Its protein is CACLRTDNYGYTF.